This T cell receptor (beta chain) was obtained from a study of OX40 agonist ivuxolimab in advanced cancers. Study information: Aged roughly 23 to 79 with a mean of about 60 years, they were about 78% male. Findings of the study overall: Partial responders treated at 0.1-3.0 mg/kg exhibited clonal expansion among the lowest measured. Relative to CD4+, CD8+ T cells held more expanded clones on average.

Using immunoSEQ multiplex PCR, the repertoire was profiled, and TCRdb retains in-frame clones only, with some absent. The data show tens of thousands of clones, 92% seen once. Trimming cost V 5 bases and J 13 bases; bases outside gene matches: 17. This CDR3 has 15 residues. Germline V gene lookup returns CDR1 SGDLS and CDR2 YYNGEE. As regards this clone: Its target is not known.

Samples of blood were obtained at baseline, on cycle 4 day 1, and on cycle 7 day 1. This material consisted of CD4+ or CD8+ T cells sorted from blood, taken in a trial of the OX40 agonist ivuxolimab. The genes are TRBV9 and TRBJ2-1; 8 bases fit TRBD2. The receptor was isolated from an adult with an advanced solid tumor such as melanoma, head and neck, liver or kidney cancer. The CDR3 spells CASSESTSAVGPQFF. As DNA, the CDR3 is TGTGCCAGCAGTGAATCGACTAGCGCAGTGGGTCCCCAGTTCTTC.